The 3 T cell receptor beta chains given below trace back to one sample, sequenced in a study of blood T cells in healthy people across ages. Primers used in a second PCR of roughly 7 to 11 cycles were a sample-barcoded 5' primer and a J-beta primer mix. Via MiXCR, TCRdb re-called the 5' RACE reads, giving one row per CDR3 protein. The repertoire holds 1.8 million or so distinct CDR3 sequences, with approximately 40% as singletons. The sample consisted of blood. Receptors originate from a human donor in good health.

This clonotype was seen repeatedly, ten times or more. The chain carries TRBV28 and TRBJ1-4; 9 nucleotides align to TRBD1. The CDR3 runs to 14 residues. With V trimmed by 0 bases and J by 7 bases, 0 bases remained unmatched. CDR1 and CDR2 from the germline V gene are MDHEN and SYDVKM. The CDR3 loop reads CASSLWDRGEKLFF. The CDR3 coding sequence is TGTGCCAGCAGTTTATGGGACAGGGGTGAAAAACTGTTTTTT. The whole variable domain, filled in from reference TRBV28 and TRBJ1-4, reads DVKVTQSSRYLVKRTGEKVFLECVQDMDHENMFWYRQDPGLGLRLIYFSYDVKMKEKGDIPEGYSVSREKKERFSLILESASTNQTSMYLCASSLWDRGEKLFFGSGTQLSVL.

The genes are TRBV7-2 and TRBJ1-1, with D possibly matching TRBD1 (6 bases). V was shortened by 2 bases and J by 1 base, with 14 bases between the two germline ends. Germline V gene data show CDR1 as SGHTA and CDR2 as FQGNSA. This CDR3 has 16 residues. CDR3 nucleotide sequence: TGTGCCAGCAGCTTATGGGGGCAGGGGTCGAACACTGAAGCTTTCTTT. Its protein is CASSLWGQGSNTEAFF.

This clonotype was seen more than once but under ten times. CDR3 residues: CASSQVVRREQFF. CDR3 DNA: TGTGCCAGCAGCCAAGTTGTTCGCCGTGAGCAGTTCTTC. The rearrangement uses TRBV4-2 and TRBJ2-1, with D unresolved. CDR3 length equals 13 residues. V was trimmed by 1 base and J by 9 bases, leaving 10 bases between them. CDR1 is LGHNA, CDR2 YNFKEQ, per germline.